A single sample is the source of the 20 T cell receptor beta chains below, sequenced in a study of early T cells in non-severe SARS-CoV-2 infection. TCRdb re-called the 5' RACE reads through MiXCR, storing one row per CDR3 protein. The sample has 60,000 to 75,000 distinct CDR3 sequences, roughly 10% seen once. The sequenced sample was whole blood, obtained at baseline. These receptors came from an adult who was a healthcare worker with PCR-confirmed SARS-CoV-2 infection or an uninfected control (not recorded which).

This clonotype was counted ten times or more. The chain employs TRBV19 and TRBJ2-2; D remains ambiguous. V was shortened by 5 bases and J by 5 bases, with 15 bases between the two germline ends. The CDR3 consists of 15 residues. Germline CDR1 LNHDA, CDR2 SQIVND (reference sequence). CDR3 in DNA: TGTGCCAGTAGTTCGGGCCGAGCCGGTACCGGGGAGCTGTTTTTT. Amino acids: CASSSGRAGTGELFF.

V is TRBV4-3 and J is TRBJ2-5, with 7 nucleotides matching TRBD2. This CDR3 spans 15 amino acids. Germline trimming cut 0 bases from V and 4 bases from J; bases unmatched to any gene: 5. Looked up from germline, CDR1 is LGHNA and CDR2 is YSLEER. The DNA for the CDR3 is TGCGCCAGCAGCCAAGAACGCGGGAGCGCAGAGACCCAGTACTTC. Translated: CASSQERGSAETQYF.

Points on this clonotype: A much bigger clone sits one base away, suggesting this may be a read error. CDR3 in amino acids: CACSLVPGLSYEQYF. In DNA form, the CDR3 reads TGTGCCTGCAGCTTAGTCCCCGGGCTTTCCTACGAGCAGTACTTC. The gene calls are TRBV7-2 and TRBJ2-7; unclear D gene. This CDR3 is built from 15 residues. Germline-derived CDR1 and CDR2 are SGHTA and FQGNSA.

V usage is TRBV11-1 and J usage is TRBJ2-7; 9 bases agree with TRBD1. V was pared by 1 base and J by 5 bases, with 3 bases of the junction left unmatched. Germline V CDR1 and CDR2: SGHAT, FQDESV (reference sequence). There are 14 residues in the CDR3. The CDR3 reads CASSLVDRGDEQYF. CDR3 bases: TGTGCCAGCAGCTTAGTGGACAGGGGCGACGAGCAGTACTTC.

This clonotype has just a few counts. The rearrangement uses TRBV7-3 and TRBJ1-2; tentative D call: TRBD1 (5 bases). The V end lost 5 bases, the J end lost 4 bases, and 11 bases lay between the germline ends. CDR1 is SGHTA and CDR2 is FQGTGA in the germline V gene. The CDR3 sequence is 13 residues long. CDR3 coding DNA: TGTGCCAGCAGCCCAACAGGACTCTATGGCTACACCTTC. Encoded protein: CASSPTGLYGYTF.

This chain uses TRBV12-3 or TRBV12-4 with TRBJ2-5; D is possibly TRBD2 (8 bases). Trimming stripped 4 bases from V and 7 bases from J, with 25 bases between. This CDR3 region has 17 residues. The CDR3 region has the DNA TGTGCCAGCAGTTCCCCCACGGGAGGGGGCCGTTTGGGGACCCAGTACTTC. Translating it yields CASSSPTGGGRLGTQYF.

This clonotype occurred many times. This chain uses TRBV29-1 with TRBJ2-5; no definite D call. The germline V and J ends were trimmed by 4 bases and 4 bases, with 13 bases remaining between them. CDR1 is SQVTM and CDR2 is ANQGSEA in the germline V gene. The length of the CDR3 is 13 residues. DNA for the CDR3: TGCAGCGTTGGCCCCGCGGTTCGAGAGACCCAGTACTTC. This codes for CSVGPAVRETQYF.

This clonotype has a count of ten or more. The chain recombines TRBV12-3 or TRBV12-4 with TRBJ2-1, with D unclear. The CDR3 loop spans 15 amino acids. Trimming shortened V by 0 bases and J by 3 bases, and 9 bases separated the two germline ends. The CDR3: CASSLAAVGYNEQFF. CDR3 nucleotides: TGTGCCAGCAGTTTAGCTGCGGTAGGCTACAATGAGCAGTTCTTC.

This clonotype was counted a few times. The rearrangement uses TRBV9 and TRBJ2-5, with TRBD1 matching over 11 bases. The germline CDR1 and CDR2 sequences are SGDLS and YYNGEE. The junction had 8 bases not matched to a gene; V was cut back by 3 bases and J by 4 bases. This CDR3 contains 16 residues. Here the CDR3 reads CASSAPGTGGLETQYF. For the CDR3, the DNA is TGTGCCAGCAGCGCACCGGGGACAGGGGGTTTAGAGACCCAGTACTTC.

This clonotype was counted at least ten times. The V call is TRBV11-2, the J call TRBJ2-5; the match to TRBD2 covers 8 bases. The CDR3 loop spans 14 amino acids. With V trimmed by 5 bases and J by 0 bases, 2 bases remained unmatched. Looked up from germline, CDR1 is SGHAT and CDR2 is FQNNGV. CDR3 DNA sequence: TGTGCCAGCAGCCGACTAGCGAACCAAGAGACCCAGTACTTC. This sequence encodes CASSRLANQETQYF.

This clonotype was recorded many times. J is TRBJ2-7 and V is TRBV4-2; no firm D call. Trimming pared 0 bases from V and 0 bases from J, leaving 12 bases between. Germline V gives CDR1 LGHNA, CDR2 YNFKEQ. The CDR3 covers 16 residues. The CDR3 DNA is TGTGCCAGCAGCCAAGACGGTAATATAATCTCCTACGAGCAGTACTTC. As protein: CASSQDGNIISYEQYF.

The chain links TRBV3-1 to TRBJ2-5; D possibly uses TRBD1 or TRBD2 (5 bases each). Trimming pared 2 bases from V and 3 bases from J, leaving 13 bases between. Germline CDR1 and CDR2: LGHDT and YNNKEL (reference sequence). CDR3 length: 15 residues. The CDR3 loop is CASSQWSGAEETQYF. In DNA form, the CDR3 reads TGTGCCAGCAGCCAATGGTCCGGGGCTGAAGAGACCCAGTACTTC.

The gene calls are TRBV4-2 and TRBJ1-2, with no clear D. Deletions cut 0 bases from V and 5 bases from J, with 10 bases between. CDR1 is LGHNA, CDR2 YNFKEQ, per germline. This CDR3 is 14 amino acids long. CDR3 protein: CASSQDSQHYGYTF. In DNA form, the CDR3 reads TGTGCCAGCAGCCAAGATAGCCAGCATTATGGCTACACCTTC.

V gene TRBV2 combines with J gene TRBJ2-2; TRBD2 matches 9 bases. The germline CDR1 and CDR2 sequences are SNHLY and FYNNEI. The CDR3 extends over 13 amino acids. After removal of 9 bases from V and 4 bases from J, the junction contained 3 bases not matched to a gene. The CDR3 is CARAREGTGELFF. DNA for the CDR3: TGTGCCAGGGCGCGGGAGGGCACCGGGGAGCTGTTTTTT.

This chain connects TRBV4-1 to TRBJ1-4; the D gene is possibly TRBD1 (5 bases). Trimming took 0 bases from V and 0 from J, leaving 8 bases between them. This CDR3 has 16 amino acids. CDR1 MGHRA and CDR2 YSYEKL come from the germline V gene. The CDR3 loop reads CASSQEGVATNEKLFF. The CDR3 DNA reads TGCGCCAGCAGCCAAGAAGGGGTTGCAACTAATGAAAAACTGTTTTTT.

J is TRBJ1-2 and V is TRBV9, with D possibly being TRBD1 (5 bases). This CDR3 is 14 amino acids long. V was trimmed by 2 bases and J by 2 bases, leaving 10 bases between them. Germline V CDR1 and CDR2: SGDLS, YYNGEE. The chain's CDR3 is CASSVATGNYGYTF. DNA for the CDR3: TGTGCCAGCAGCGTGGCAACAGGAAACTATGGCTACACCTTC.

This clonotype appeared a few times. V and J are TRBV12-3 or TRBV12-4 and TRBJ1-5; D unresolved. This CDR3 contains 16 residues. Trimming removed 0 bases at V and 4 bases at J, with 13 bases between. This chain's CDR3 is CASSLASGVGNQPQHF. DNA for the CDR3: TGTGCCAGCAGTTTAGCGTCCGGGGTGGGGAATCAGCCCCAGCATTTT.

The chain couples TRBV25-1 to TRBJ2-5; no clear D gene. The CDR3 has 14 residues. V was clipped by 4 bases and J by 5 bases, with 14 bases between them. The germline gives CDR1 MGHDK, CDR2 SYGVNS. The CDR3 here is CASSAPAPSETQYF. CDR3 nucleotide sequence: TGTGCCAGCAGTGCCCCGGCCCCCTCCGAGACCCAGTACTTC.

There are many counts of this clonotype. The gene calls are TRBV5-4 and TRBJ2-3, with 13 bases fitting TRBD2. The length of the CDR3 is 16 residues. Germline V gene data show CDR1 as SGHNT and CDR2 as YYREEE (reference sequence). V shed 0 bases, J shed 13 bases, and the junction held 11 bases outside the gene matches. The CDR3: CASSLGTSGGHNSKYF. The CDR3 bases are TGTGCCAGCAGCTTGGGGACTAGCGGGGGCCATAACAGCAAGTATTTT.

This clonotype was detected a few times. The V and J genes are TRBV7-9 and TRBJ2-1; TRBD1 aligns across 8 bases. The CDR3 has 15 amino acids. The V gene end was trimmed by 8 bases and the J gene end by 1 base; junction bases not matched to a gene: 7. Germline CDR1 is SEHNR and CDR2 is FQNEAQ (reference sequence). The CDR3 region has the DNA TGTGCCAGCGGCGCACAGGGGGAGTCCTACAATGAGCAGTTCTTC. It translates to CASGAQGESYNEQFF.